This T cell receptor beta chain was identified during a study of blood T cell repertoires in COVID-19. CDR1 and CDR2 (germline): SNHLY, FYNNEI. Trimming shortened V by 7 bases and J by 0 bases, and 25 bases separated the two germline ends. The CDR3 extends over 19 amino acids. Generated by immunoSEQ multiplex PCR, the TCRdb table keeps only in-frame clones and is missing some. The table includes 150,000 or so clones, 70% to 90% detected once. This clone was detected only a few times. This chain links TRBV2 with TRBJ1-5; perhaps TRBD1 as D (6 bases). The source material was peripheral blood. The TCR sequence derives from a man in his late teens or twenties with acute or convalescent COVID-19. CDR3 loop: CASTISDRRKVYSNQPQHF. The CDR3 DNA sequence: TGTGCCAGCACTATTTCGGACAGACGCAAGGTTTATAGCAATCAGCCCCAGCATTTT.